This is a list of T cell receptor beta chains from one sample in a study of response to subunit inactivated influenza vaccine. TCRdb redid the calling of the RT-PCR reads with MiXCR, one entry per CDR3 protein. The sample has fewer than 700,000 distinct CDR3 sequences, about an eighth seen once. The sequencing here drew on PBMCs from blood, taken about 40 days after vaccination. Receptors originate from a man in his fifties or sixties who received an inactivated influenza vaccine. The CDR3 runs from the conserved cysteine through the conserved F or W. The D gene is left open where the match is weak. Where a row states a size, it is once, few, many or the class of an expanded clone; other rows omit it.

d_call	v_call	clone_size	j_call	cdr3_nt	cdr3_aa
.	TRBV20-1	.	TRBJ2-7	TGCAGTGCTAGAGATTATAAGGGATCCTACGAGCAGTACTTC	CSARDYKGSYEQYF
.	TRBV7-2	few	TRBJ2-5	TGTGCCAGCAGCTTCCCACCTGAAAAGACCCAGTACTTC	CASSFPPEKTQYF
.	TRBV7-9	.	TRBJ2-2	TGTGCCAGCAGCTTAGCGTTGTACACCGGGGAGCTGTTTTTT	CASSLALYTGELFF
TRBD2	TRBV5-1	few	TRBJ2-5	TGCGCCAGCAGCTCGAAGACTAGCGGGGAGACCCAGTACTTC	CASSSKTSGETQYF
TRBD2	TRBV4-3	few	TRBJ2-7	TGCGCCAGCAGCCAAGATGCCACAGCGGGATACGAGCAGTACTTC	CASSQDATAGYEQYF
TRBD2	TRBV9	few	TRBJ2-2	TGTGCCAGCACTCCCCGCGGGGGACGGGGGACTATCGCGAACACCGGGGAGCTGTTTTTT	CASTPRGGRGTIANTGELFF
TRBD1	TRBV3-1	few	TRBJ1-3	TGTGCCAGCAGCCAAGGAGGGGCAGGGGGCACTGGAAACACCATATATTTT	CASSQGGAGGTGNTIYF
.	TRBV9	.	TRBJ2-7	TGTGCCAGCAGCGTAGATCCAGGACCTTCCTACGAGCAGTACTTC	CASSVDPGPSYEQYF
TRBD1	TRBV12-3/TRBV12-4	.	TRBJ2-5	TGTGCCAGCCGACAGGGTCACCAAGAGACCCAGTACTTC	CASRQGHQETQYF
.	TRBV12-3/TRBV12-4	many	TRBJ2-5	TGTGCCAGCAGTTTTACGGGCGAGACCCAGTACTTC	CASSFTGETQYF
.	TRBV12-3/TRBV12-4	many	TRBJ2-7	TGTGCCAGCAGTTTAACAGGGAAGAACTACGAGCAGTACTTC	CASSLTGKNYEQYF
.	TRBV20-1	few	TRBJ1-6	TGCAGTGCTACGAGGGTGGAAGAATCACCCCTCCACTTT	CSATRVEESPLHF
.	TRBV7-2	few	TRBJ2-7	TGTGCCAGCAGCTTACGTAGTAAAGTCTACGAGCAGTACTTC	CASSLRSKVYEQYF
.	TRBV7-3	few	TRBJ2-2	TGTGCCAGCAGCTTATGGGCGAACACCGGGGAGCTGTTTTTT	CASSLWANTGELFF
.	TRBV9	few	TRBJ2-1	TGTGCCAGCAGCGTAGATGCGGGATCGAGCGGCGATGAGCAGTTCTTC	CASSVDAGSSGDEQFF
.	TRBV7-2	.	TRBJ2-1	TGTGCCAGCAGCTTAGCGTTTAGCTGGGGCGACAATGAGCAGTTCTTC	CASSLAFSWGDNEQFF
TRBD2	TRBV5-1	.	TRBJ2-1	TGCGCCAGCAGCTTGGCGTTTCCCAGCGGGAGCGGCAATGAGCAGTTCTTC	CASSLAFPSGSGNEQFF
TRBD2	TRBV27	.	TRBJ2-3	TGTGCCACCTACACTCCGGGACTAGCGGGAAAGTATTTT	CATYTPGLAGKYF
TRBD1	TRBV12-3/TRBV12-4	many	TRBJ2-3	TGTGCCAGCAATACCGGGACAGGGTCAACAGATACGCAGTATTTT	CASNTGTGSTDTQYF
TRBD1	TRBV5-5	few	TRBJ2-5	TGTGCCAGCAGCGGAAACAGGGGGCAAGAGACCCAGTACTTC	CASSGNRGQETQYF
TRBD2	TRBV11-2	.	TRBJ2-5	TGTGCCAGCAGCTTAGATGTACTAGCGGGAGGAGAGGAAGAGACCCAGTACTTC	CASSLDVLAGGEEETQYF
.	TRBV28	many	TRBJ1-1	TGTGCCAGCAGTGGGGGGAGGACTGAAGCTTTCTTT	CASSGGRTEAFF
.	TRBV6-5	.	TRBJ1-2	TGTGCCAGCAGTTTTAACAGGGCCTATGGCTACACCTTC	CASSFNRAYGYTF
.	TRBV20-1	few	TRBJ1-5	TGCAGTGCTAGAGAGGGGCTGCAGCCCCAGCATTTT	CSAREGLQPQHF
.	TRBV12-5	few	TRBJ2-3	TGTGCTAGTGGTTCCGGGACACCAGATACGCAGTATTTT	CASGSGTPDTQYF
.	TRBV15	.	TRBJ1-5	TGTGCCACCAGCAGAGGTTCTTTTAGGCCCCAGCATTTT	CATSRGSFRPQHF
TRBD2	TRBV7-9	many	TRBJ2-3	TGTGCCACCCTCGGGACTAGCGGAGGGGCAGATACGCAGTATTTT	CATLGTSGGADTQYF
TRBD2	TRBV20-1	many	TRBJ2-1	TGCAGTGCTAGCGGGACTAGCGGGAGTAATGAGCAGTTCTTC	CSASGTSGSNEQFF
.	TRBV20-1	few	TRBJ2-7	TGCAGTGCTAGAGATGTAGCAAGCTACGAGCAGTACTTC	CSARDVASYEQYF